This T cell receptor beta chain was obtained from a study of siplizumab effects on memory and regulatory T cells. On this clone itself: Antigen: not known.

The junction had 7 bases not matched to a gene; V was cut back by 3 bases and J by 3 bases. Germline values: CDR1 SGHTS, CDR2 YDEGEE. This CDR3 comprises 17 residues. The table came from immunoSEQ multiplex PCR; TCRdb's copy has only in-frame clones and leaves some out. The sample consists of tens of thousands of clones, roughly 85% of them appearing once. Study-wide results and limits: Whether proliferating Tregs in siplizumab cultures suppress was not functionally confirmed. Treg origin accounted for an average of around 67% of mappable alloreactive CD4+ clones with siplizumab and 25% to 30% in controls. In unstimulated cells, naive T cells appeared more diverse than memory T cells and seemed major alloresponse contributors.

V is TRBV5-8 and J is TRBJ2-3, with 13 positions matching TRBD2. Sequenced material: memory CD4+ T cells sorted from blood. This clonotype was obtained from a human donor in good health. CDR3 coding DNA: TGTGCCAGCAGCTCCGGACTAGCGGGGGTGAAGACAGATACGCAGTATTTT. As protein: CASSSGLAGVKTDTQYF.